This TCR beta chain was observed in a study of T cells in Graves' hyperthyroidism and ophthalmopathy. Study-level findings and limits: Most clonotypes expanded in the thyroid (above 0.001) were also present in blood.

Researchers took RNA transcripts and amplified the TCR beta CDR3 regions from them. TCR CDR3 underwent first-round RT-PCR with the HTBI primer set. TCRdb fed the multiplex PCR reads into MiXCR, producing one record per CDR3 protein. The sample consists of 650,000 to 700,000 distinct CDR3 sequences, approximately 15% of them appearing once. Trimming shortened V by 3 bases and J by 4 bases, and 12 bases separated the two germline ends. The CDR3 runs to 14 residues. Germline loops: CDR1 MNHNS, CDR2 SASEGT. This clonotype was picked up many times. Antigen specificity is unknown. The TCR comes from a man aged 50-59 years with Graves' hyperthyroidism. The material sequenced was blood. The V call is TRBV6-1, the J call TRBJ1-2; D is uncertain. Written as DNA, the CDR3 is TGTGCCAGCAGTGACACCACACGGACCTATGGCTACACCTTC. Translated, it gives CASSDTTRTYGYTF.